This T cell receptor beta chain was retrieved from a study of shared clonotypes between healthy human individuals. Once extracted for a subset, genomic DNA was divided evenly among several immunoSEQ plates. TCRdb keeps only in-frame clones here, not all; method: immunoSEQ multiplex PCR. The sample carries a few hundred thousand clones, around 97% recorded once. The CDR3 totals 19 residues. Trimming cost V 7 bases and J 1 base; bases outside gene matches: 17. CDR1 MDHEN and CDR2 SYDVKM come from the germline V gene. Both subsets, CD45RA+ naive and CD45RA-negative memory, were split from the CD4+ cells.

The sequenced sample consisted of naive CD4+ T cells sorted from blood. Subset defined: CD45RA+ positively selected. This chain connects TRBV28 to TRBJ2-4; 9 positions agree with TRBD2. The source is a young woman in good health. As DNA, the CDR3 is TGTGCCAGCACACCTGCAGCAACGGGGAGCGGGAGGGCCAAAAACATTCAGTACTTC. Protein sequence: CASTPAATGSGRAKNIQYF.